Given below is one TCR beta chain in context. Its cognate antigen has yet to be identified. Per-nucleotide qualities are absent, and no much larger clonotype sits a single base away. The germline V gene sets CDR1 to SGHDN and CDR2 to FVKESK. The CDR3 runs 17 residues from the cysteine to the phenylalanine. Just the 51-base CDR3 DNA is kept, in frame starting at base 1. Trimming leaves V shorter by 4 bases and J shorter by 6 bases, with the junction holding 11 bases beyond the gene matches. The sample originates from a study of blood T cell repertoires in COVID-19 (dated by TCRdb to between 2020 and 2021). Study-level background: Collaborator samples came from the United States, Italy and Spain and covered acute and convalescent phases of COVID-19. The material from the prospective study consisted of cDNA or gDNA derived from T cells, B-cell-depleted T cells, or PBMCs. The dataset comprised deeply sampled blood TCRbeta repertoires from subjects exposed to, actively infected with, or recovered from COVID-19. A freely available public database, intended as a resource for researchers studying the immune response to SARS-CoV-2, is where the repertoires were released. Samples came from the ongoing ImmuneRACE study (first 160 participants) plus 1,254 subjects from 6 global collaborators. Sample metadata almost always included a de-identified subject ID, COVID-19 status, age in years and sex. Where HLA class I and class II types were available, the types were taken from metadata supplied by the sample provider, not from assay-based typing. Results the study describes overall, beyond this receptor: Clinical and demographic metadata were provided uncurated, with the amount varying by source and participant.

Another Seattle source contributed samples from volunteer blood donors who had recovered from COVID-19. Each collaborating institution followed its own protocols to collect whole blood in K2EDTA tubes. For TCRbeta analysis, collaborators shipped samples in one of three forms: frozen whole blood, isolated PBMCs, or DNA extracted from either of those sample types. TCRbeta CDR3 regions were amplified from genomic DNA using the immunoSEQ Assay, a bias-controlled multiplex PCR. The original methods were these. Within the assay, amplification of reference gene primers was used to estimate how many nucleated cells each sample contained. To quantify the absolute abundance of each unique TCRbeta CDR3 rearrangement, sequence reads were collapsed and filtered. Productive Simpson clonality was computed per sample as the square root of Simpson's diversity index over productive rearrangements. TCRdb re-hosts the immuneACCESS table, in-frame sequences only. Its copies lack some clones; in the studies checked, an unresolved V gene accounts for under half of them, and the cause for the rest is not known. That table furnishes V, J and clone size, whereas the DNA furnished D and trimming. This sample lists some 210,000 clones; roughly nine tenths were detected once. The top ten clones comprise roughly 6% of the sample.

This sequence was found in a man aged 55 to 69 who had recovered from COVID-19. The sample taken for sequencing was peripheral blood. The sequence is built from TRBV14 and TRBJ2-3; the central 12 bases match TRBD2. The DNA is as follows: TGTGCCAGCAGCCGACTTGGACTAGCGGGAACAGGGGATACGCAGTATTTT. The translation is CASSRLGLAGTGDTQYF.